Listed below are T cell receptor beta chains from one sample, sequenced in a study of blood T cell repertoires in COVID-19. Measured with immunoSEQ multiplex PCR; TCRdb has only the in-frame clones, and not every one. The sample includes around 100,000 clones, about 80% of them seen just once. Material for sequencing was peripheral blood. These receptors all come from a woman aged 70 to 79 with acute or convalescent COVID-19. The CDR3 runs from the conserved cysteine through the conserved F or W. The order of the fields is V gene, J gene, CDR3 protein.

TRBV7-3,TRBJ1-2,CASSQDRGSGYTF
TRBV19,TRBJ2-2,CASSPNGNTGELFF
TRBV2,TRBJ2-3,CASSEQASGGTDTQYF
TRBV6-2/TRBV6-3,TRBJ1-1,CASSRLGRAFF
TRBV19,TRBJ1-1,CATHPTPQNLKNTEAFF
TRBV2,TRBJ1-2,CASILGQGNYGYTF
TRBV19,TRBJ1-1,CATRDRGPTEAFF
TRBV3-1/TRBV3-2,TRBJ1-4,CASSSRGEAEKLFF
TRBV10-1,TRBJ2-3,CASSVRVTDTQYF
TRBV11-2,TRBJ2-3,CASSLGGKSTDTQYF
TRBV9,TRBJ1-4,CASSTSSGTGEKLFF
TRBV10-3,TRBJ1-2,CAISSQQVYGYTF
TRBV6-2/TRBV6-3,TRBJ1-3,CASSLSSADSGNTIYF
TRBV12-5,TRBJ1-2,CASGLAPSGERFGYTF
TRBV30,TRBJ1-2,CAWSWQGIYGYTF
TRBV18,TRBJ2-4,CASSSSPSAGQGAKNIQYF
TRBV6-2/TRBV6-3,TRBJ2-3,CASSFPISPDSSTDTQYF
TRBV3-1/TRBV3-2,TRBJ2-7,CASSPSPHSHPNFYEQYF
TRBV7-9,TRBJ1-1,CASSFGKNTEAFF
TRBV10-1,TRBJ2-3,CASSEGTVRTDTQYF
TRBV11-3,TRBJ1-1,CASSPTRQGEAFF
TRBV9,TRBJ1-1,CASSEGSQRTEAFF
TRBV18,TRBJ1-1,CASSPGQGNTEAFF
TRBV25-1,TRBJ1-6,CASSDSPRSLHF
TRBV4-1,TRBJ1-2,CASSQANAGMNYGYTF
TRBV2,TRBJ1-3,CASSGTGGNTIYF
TRBV12-5,TRBJ1-1,CASGNPGTVNTEAFF
TRBV5-1,TRBJ1-1,CASSLVQSEAFF
TRBV4-1,TRBJ2-1,CASRPTGLAGYNEQFF
TRBV5-1,TRBJ2-7,CASSSGQGGYEQYF
TRBV5-8,TRBJ2-5,CASSYPGTGPETQYF
TRBV5-1,TRBJ1-3,CANSPGTFNYGNTIYF
TRBV3-1/TRBV3-2,TRBJ2-3,CASSQDLPGTSTDTQYF
TRBV19,TRBJ1-1,CASTLTGNTEAFF
TRBV15,TRBJ2-2,CATSPRGPRGGSTGELFF
TRBV2,TRBJ1-5,CASSVEQSGQPQHF
TRBV10-2,TRBJ1-3,CASSEGVGNTIYF
TRBV28,TRBJ1-4,CASSFTRGEKLFF
TRBV2,TRBJ1-4,CASSESSGGKLFF
TRBV9,TRBJ2-2,CASSVGRTGGTGELFF
TRBV4-3,TRBJ1-4,CASSQDMAGAFNNEKLFF
TRBV12-5,TRBJ1-1,CASGLNTGKAFF
TRBV9,TRBJ1-2,CASSADQTGGYTF
TRBV7-9,TRBJ1-1,CASSRTGGSGTEAFF
TRBV6-2/TRBV6-3,TRBJ1-5,CASSYSTTTLTRGNQPQHF